Following are 24 T cell receptor beta chains from one sample sequenced in a study of PD-1 blockade in mismatch repair-deficient tumors. Repertoires were generated with immunoSEQ multiplex PCR, while TCRdb's copy carries only in-frame clones and drops some. The sample yields more than 13,000 clones, 85% to 90% seen once. Stated time point: identical roughly 10-day culture without peptide (control). The antigens of these receptors remain unknown. The sequencing used cells cultured in vitro, collected from a patient treated with pembrolizumab. These receptors were obtained from an adult with mismatch repair-deficient cancer.

CDR3 loop: CASRATSTDTQYF. The DNA of the CDR3 is TGTGCCAGCAGGGCCACTAGCACAGATACGCAGTATTTT. This rearrangement joins TRBV9 to TRBJ2-3; unclear D gene. The germline gives CDR1 SGDLS, CDR2 YYNGEE. The CDR3 spans 13 residues. Deletions cut 5 bases from V and 0 bases from J, with 7 bases between.

This clone was recorded once. CDR3 coding DNA: TGCGCCAGCGAGGAGCCGGGCGTCAATGAGCAGTTCTTC. Its protein is CASEEPGVNEQFF. The chain carries TRBV5-1 and TRBJ2-1; D ambiguous. The V gene lost 7 bases and the J gene lost 6 bases, with 14 bases spanning the gap. CDR3 length equals 13 residues. CDR1 is SGHRS, CDR2 YFSETQ, per germline. The variable domain in full, with the rest retrieved from reference TRBV5-1 and TRBJ2-1, is KAGVTQTPRYLIKTRGQQVTLSCSPISGHRSVSWYQQTPGQGLQFLFEYFSETQRNKGNFPGRFSGRQFSNSRSEMNVSTLELGDSALYLCASEEPGVNEQFFGPGTRLTVL.

The rearrangement links TRBV28 to TRBJ2-2; D not resolved. CDR3 size: 14 residues. Trimming cost V 6 bases and J 6 bases, with 14 bases left between them. CDR1 and CDR2 from the germline V gene are MDHEN and SYDVKM. In DNA form, the CDR3 reads TGTGCCAGCAGAGAGTACCTTGGGGCCGGGGAGCTGTTTTTT. It translates to CASREYLGAGELFF.

V is TRBV7-2 and J is TRBJ2-2, with unresolved D. The V gene lost 0 bases and the J gene lost 2 bases, with 4 bases spanning the gap. Germline V gene sequence: CDR1 SGHTA, CDR2 FQGNSA. This CDR3 contains 14 residues. The CDR3 region is CASSLAVNTGELFF. In DNA, the CDR3 is TGTGCCAGCAGCTTAGCGGTTAACACCGGGGAGCTGTTTTTT.

J is TRBJ2-7 and V is TRBV30, with a tentative D call TRBD2 (5 bases). Trimming stripped 1 base from V and 0 bases from J, with 10 bases between. The CDR3 extends over 14 amino acids. Germline V CDR1 and CDR2: GTSNPN, SVGIG (reference sequence). CDR3 in DNA: TGTGCCTGGAGTGGTAGCGCACTCTCCTACGAGCAGTACTTC. Its protein product is CAWSGSALSYEQYF.

This CDR3 is CASSSQGRLNQPQHF. DNA for the CDR3: TGTGCCAGCAGCTCCCAGGGACGGCTCAATCAGCCCCAGCATTTT. The V call is TRBV7-2, the J call TRBJ1-5; possibly TRBD1 for D (5 bases). V lost 4 bases and J lost 3, with 13 bases in between. Germline CDR1 SGHTA, CDR2 FQGNSA. The CDR3 sequence is 15 residues long.

This clone appeared once. This chain uses TRBV30 with TRBJ2-7; 8 bases are a match to TRBD1. With 3 bases clipped from V and 7 bases from J, the junction kept 11 bases outside the gene matches. In germline, CDR1 is GTSNPN, CDR2 SVGIG (reference sequence). CDR3 length: 14 residues. CDR3 sequence: CAWRAGTGYLEQYF. DNA of the CDR3: TGTGCCTGGAGGGCCGGGACAGGTTACTTAGAGCAGTACTTC.

The gene calls are TRBV5-1 and TRBJ2-7, with 10 bases matching TRBD1. After removal of 3 bases from V and 4 bases from J, the junction contained 7 bases not matched to a gene. The CDR3 consists of 15 residues. Germline V CDR1 and CDR2: SGHRS, YFSETQ. The CDR3 reads CASSSGGQGRYEQYF. In DNA form, the CDR3 reads TGCGCCAGCAGCTCGGGGGGACAGGGGAGGTACGAGCAGTACTTC.

The CDR3, as DNA: TGTGCCAGCAGTTACAGTGTGAACACTGAAGCTTTCTTT. Its translation: CASSYSVNTEAFF. The rearrangement joins TRBV6-5 to TRBJ1-1; D remains ambiguous. This CDR3 spans 13 amino acids. The V gene lost 2 bases and the J gene lost 0 bases, with 4 bases spanning the gap. CDR1 is MNHEY and CDR2 is SVGAGI in the germline V gene.

The chain links TRBV28 to TRBJ2-1, with TRBD2 identical over 9 bases. Germline V gene sequence: CDR1 MDHEN, CDR2 SYDVKM. V was clipped by 7 bases and J by 6 bases; unmatched bases: 13. This CDR3 comprises 16 residues. The CDR3 sequence: CASIPGGSGSSNEQFF. The CDR3 DNA is TGTGCCAGCATACCGGGGGGTAGCGGGAGTTCCAATGAGCAGTTCTTC.

The chain joins TRBV5-1 to TRBJ2-1, with 7 positions matching TRBD2. Germline trimming cut 1 base from V and 4 bases from J; bases unmatched to any gene: 8. This CDR3 spans 16 amino acids. CDR1 and CDR2 (germline): SGHRS, YFSETQ. The CDR3 reads CASSLNAGVAYNEQFF. The CDR3 DNA sequence: TGCGCCAGCAGCTTGAACGCGGGAGTAGCGTACAATGAGCAGTTCTTC.

This CDR3 reads CASSTPGLGDEQYF. The DNA for the CDR3 is TGTGCCAGCAGTACCCCGGGACTAGGTGACGAGCAGTACTTC. The chain employs TRBV28 and TRBJ2-7; 8 nucleotides align to TRBD2. The CDR3 loop spans 14 amino acids. CDR1 and CDR2 (germline): MDHEN, SYDVKM. Unmatched junction bases numbered 8, after V lost 5 bases and J lost 5 bases.

V and J are TRBV29-1 and TRBJ2-7, with a tentative D call TRBD2 (5 bases). The germline gives CDR1 SQVTM, CDR2 ANQGSEA. Trimming left V 7 bases short and J 3 bases short, with 7 bases between. The CDR3 runs 10 residues. This CDR3 is CSGGDYEQYF. CDR3 nucleotide sequence: TGCAGCGGGGGAGACTACGAGCAGTACTTC.

Sample share makes this clone medium-sized. The J gene is TRBJ2-7, the V gene TRBV7-6; 10 bases line up with TRBD2. V dropped 1 base and J dropped 2; count of bases not matched to a gene: 5. The CDR3 runs 16 residues. CDR1 and CDR2 (germline): SGHVS, FNYEAQ. CDR3 nucleotide sequence: TGTGCCAGCAGCTTAGATGGGCTAGCGGGAGCCTACGAGCAGTACTTC. Translating gives CASSLDGLAGAYEQYF.

This sequence joins TRBV7-8 and TRBJ2-7, with D perhaps being TRBD1 or TRBD2 (5 bases each). The V end lost 5 bases, the J end lost 7 bases, and 30 bases lay between the germline ends. This CDR3 spans 18 amino acids. Germline V gene lookup returns CDR1 SGHVS and CDR2 FQNEAQ. The CDR3 is CASSHRGRGTGTTGEQYF. DNA of the CDR3: TGTGCCAGCAGCCACCGGGGTAGGGGTACGGGAACTACTGGGGAGCAGTACTTC. Looking up the rest from reference TRBV7-8 and TRBJ2-7 gives the full variable domain: GAGVSQSPRYKVAKRGQDVALRCDPISGHVSLFWYQQALGQGPEFLTYFQNEAQLDKSGLPSDRFFAERPEGSVSTLKIQRTQQEDSAVYLCASSHRGRGTGTTGEQYFGPGTRLTVT.

The rearrangement uses TRBV11-3 and TRBJ2-3; 9 bases map to TRBD2. The CDR3 sequence is 14 residues long. J was trimmed by 0 bases and V by 5 bases; bases with no gene match: 0. Germline CDR1 and CDR2: SGHNT and YENEEA. The CDR3 here is CASSTSGSTDTQYF. CDR3 coding DNA: TGTGCCAGCAGCACTAGCGGGAGCACAGATACGCAGTATTTT.

This clone occurred a few times. This chain joins TRBV28 and TRBJ2-2, with D possibly TRBD2 on 6 matching bases. V lost 7 bases, J lost 4 bases, and 16 bases lay in between. Germline V gene data show CDR1 as MDHEN and CDR2 as SYDVKM. The CDR3 has 15 residues. CDR3 nucleotide sequence: TGTGCCAGCACCCCGCCGGGAGAGGCCACCGGGGAGCTGTTTTTT. Translated, it gives CASTPPGEATGELFF.

J is TRBJ2-1 and V is TRBV19; 9 positions agree with TRBD2. The V gene's germline CDR1 is LNHDA and CDR2 SQIVND (reference sequence). The V gene end was trimmed by 8 bases and the J gene end by 3 bases; junction bases not matched to a gene: 5. The CDR3 has 14 amino acids. CDR3 in amino acids: CASARTSVYNEQFF. The DNA for the CDR3 is TGTGCCAGTGCTAGGACTAGCGTCTACAATGAGCAGTTCTTC.

By sample share, this clone is medium-sized (0.01 to 0.1%). The genes are TRBV2 and TRBJ2-1, with 9 nucleotides matching TRBD2. V lost 10 bases, J lost 5 bases, and 9 bases stayed unmatched. The length of the CDR3 is 14 residues. The V gene's germline CDR1 is SNHLY and CDR2 FYNNEI. In DNA form, the CDR3 reads TGTGCCATTTTAGCGGGAGAGGCGGACAATGAGCAGTTCTTC. Its translation: CAILAGEADNEQFF. The full variable domain, its missing parts supplied by reference TRBV2 and TRBJ2-1, is EPEVTQTPSHQVTQMGQEVILRCVPISNHLYFYWYRQILGQKVEFLVSFYNNEISEKSEIFDDQFSVERPDGSNFTLKIRSTKLEDSAMYFCAILAGEADNEQFFGPGTRLTVL.

V is TRBV30 and J is TRBJ1-5; 10 bases are shared with TRBD1. V gave up 5 bases and J gave up 4 bases; unmatched junction bases: 2. The CDR3 is 13 amino acids. Germline V CDR1 and CDR2: GTSNPN, SVGIG (reference sequence). The CDR3 sequence is CAWGGQGNQPQHF. As DNA, the CDR3 is TGTGCCTGGGGGGGACAGGGGAATCAGCCCCAGCATTTT.

The sample holds a few counts of this clone. This chain connects TRBV30 to TRBJ2-7; 8 positions match TRBD1. The CDR3 sequence is 12 residues long. V lost 8 bases, J lost 2 bases, and 5 bases stayed unmatched. Germline V gives CDR1 GTSNPN, CDR2 SVGIG (reference sequence). The DNA for the CDR3 is TGTGCCGGCGGGGACAGGCCCTACGAGCAGTACTTC. As protein: CAGGDRPYEQYF.

Of note for this clone: Its ends do not fully match the called genes, so a read error is possible. The chain links TRBV6-5 to TRBJ1-1; D remains unclear. This CDR3 has 15 residues. Germline CDR1 reads MNHEY; CDR2 reads SVGAGI. The DNA for the CDR3 is TGTGCCAGCAGTTACTCCTTCAGTATGAATACTGAAGCTTTCTTT. This translates into CASSYSFSMNTEAFF.

The V call is TRBV15, the J call TRBJ2-2, with TRBD1 matching 8 bases. CDR1 is LNHNV, CDR2 YYDKDF, per germline (reference sequence). The CDR3 consists of 15 residues. J gave up 6 bases and V 0 bases, and 3 bases lay outside the gene matches. CDR3 sequence: CATSRDRGLAGELFF. The DNA for the CDR3 is TGTGCCACCAGCAGAGACAGGGGGCTGGCCGGGGAGCTGTTTTTT. Variable domain in full (rest from reference TRBV15 and TRBJ2-2): DAMVIQNPRYQVTQFGKPVTLSCSQTLNHNVMYWYQQKSSQAPKLLFHYYDKDFNNEADTPDNFQSRRPNTSFCFLDIRSPGLGDTAMYLCATSRDRGLAGELFFGEGSRLTVL.

This clone was recorded only once. The genes are TRBV9 and TRBJ2-2, with D uncertain. The CDR3 length is 15 residues. The V end was cut by 0 bases, the J end by 0 bases, with 6 bases between. Germline V gives CDR1 SGDLS, CDR2 YYNGEE. This chain's CDR3 is CASSVGTTNTGELFF. The DNA for the CDR3 is TGTGCCAGCAGCGTAGGGACGACGAACACCGGGGAGCTGTTTTTT.